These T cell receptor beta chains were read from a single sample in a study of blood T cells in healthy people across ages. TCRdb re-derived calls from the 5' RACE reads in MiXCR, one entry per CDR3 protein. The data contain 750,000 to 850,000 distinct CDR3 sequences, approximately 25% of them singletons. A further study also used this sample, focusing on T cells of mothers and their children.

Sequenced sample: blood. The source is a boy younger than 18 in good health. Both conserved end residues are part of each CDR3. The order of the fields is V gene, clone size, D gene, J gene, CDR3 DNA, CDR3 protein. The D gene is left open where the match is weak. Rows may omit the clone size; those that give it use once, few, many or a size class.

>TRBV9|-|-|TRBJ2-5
-
CASSPLAGGTFGAQYF
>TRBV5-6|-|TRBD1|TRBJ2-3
TGTGCCAGCAGGGTATTCATCGGGACAGGGACCCCGAGACAGGCAGATACGCAGTATTTT
CASRVFIGTGTPRQADTQYF
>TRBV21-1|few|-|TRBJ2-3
TGTGCCAGCAGCCGCACAGTCGCTACGCAGTATTTT
CASSRTVATQYF
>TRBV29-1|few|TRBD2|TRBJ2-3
TGCAGCGTTGAACTAGCGGGGGCCCCTAGCACAGATACGCAGTATTTT
CSVELAGAPSTDTQYF
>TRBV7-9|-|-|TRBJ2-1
TGTGCCAGCAGCGGGAACTGGGGCTGGGGTGAGCAGTTCTTC
CASSGNWGWGEQFF
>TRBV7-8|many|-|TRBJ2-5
TGTGCCAGCAGCTTAGAGGGTGGTGAAGGGTCTCAAGAGACCCAGTACTTC
CASSLEGGEGSQETQYF
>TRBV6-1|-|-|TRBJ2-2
TGTGCCAGCTTCCGGGATCCGTACACCGGGGAGCTGTTTTTT
CASFRDPYTGELFF
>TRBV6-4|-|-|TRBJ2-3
TGTGCCAGCAGTGAAGCAGGGGCGGGCACAGATACGCAGTATTTT
CASSEAGAGTDTQYF
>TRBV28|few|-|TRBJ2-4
TGTGCCAGCAGGACTAGTGCGGGCATTCAGTACTTC
CASRTSAGIQYF
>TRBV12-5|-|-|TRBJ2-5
TGTGCTAGTGGCGCAGATGTGGACGAGACCCAGTACTTC
CASGADVDETQYF
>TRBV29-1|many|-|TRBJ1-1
TGCAGCGTGGGGAACACTGAAGCTTTCTTT
CSVGNTEAFF
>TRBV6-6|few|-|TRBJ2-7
TGTGCCAGCAGTCGGGACGGAGGCTACGAGCAGTACTTC
CASSRDGGYEQYF
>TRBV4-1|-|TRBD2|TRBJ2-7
TGCGCCAGCAGCCGGGGTAGGCTAGCGGGAGCCGAGCAGTACTTC
CASSRGRLAGAEQYF
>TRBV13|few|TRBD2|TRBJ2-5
TGTGCCAGCAGCGCCCCGGGACTAGCAATTAAAGAGACCCAGTACTTC
CASSAPGLAIKETQYF
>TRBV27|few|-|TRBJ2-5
TGTGCCAGCAGCCCAAACCGGGGGACGGGGCAGTACTTC
CASSPNRGTGQYF
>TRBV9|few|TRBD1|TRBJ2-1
TGTGCCAGCAGCGCGGGGACAGCCCACCTCTCCTACAATGAGCAGTTCTTC
CASSAGTAHLSYNEQFF
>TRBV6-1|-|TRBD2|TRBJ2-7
TGTGCCAGCAGTGACTTCATAGCGGGGGACTGGGGGGAGCAGTACTTC
CASSDFIAGDWGEQYF
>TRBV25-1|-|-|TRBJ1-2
TGTGCCAGCAGTGAATTACAGGGAGGCTACACCTTC
CASSELQGGYTF
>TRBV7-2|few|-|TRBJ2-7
TGTGCCAGCAGCTTAGACGGCGGGTATTCTAACGAGCAGTACTTC
CASSLDGGYSNEQYF
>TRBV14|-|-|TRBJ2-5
TGTGCCAGCAGCCAAGGGTCGGGACTGAGGTTCTTC
CASSQGSGLRFF
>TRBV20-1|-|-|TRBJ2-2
TGCAGTGCTCCCCGAACGCTAGCCGGGGAGCTGTTTTTT
CSAPRTLAGELFF
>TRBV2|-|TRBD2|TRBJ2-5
TGTGCCAGCATGCGGGGGTTTCAAGAGACCCAGTACTTC
CASMRGFQETQYF
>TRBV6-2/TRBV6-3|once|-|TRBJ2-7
TGTGCCAGCAGTTACCAGGGTGGGGGCGTGCAGTACTTC
CASSYQGGGVQYF
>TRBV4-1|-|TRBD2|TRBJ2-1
TGCGCCAGCAGCCAAGCCCTGGCGGGAGGCCCGGACAATGAGCAGTTCTTC
CASSQALAGGPDNEQFF
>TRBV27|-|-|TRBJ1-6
TGTGCCAGCAGTTCTTCATGGGAGAATGCACCCCTCCACTTT
CASSSSWENAPLHF
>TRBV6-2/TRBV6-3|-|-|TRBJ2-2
TGTGCCAGCAGTTACGGGGTCGGGGAGCTGTTTTTT
CASSYGVGELFF
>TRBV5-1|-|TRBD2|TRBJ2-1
TGCGCCAGCAGCCTACCCCCAGCGGGGGGGCGGAATGAGCAGTTCTTC
CASSLPPAGGRNEQFF
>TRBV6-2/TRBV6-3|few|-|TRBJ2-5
TGTGCCAGCAGTTGGCGAGGAGCGGGTAGGGAAGAGACCCAGTACTTC
CASSWRGAGREETQYF
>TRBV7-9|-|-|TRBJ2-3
TGTGCCAGCAGCTTAGGCGCCCCTTATCAAGATACGCAGTATTTT
CASSLGAPYQDTQYF
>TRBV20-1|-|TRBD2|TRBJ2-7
TGCAGTGCCCTAGCGGGAGGCAACTCCCACGAGCAGTACTTC
CSALAGGNSHEQYF
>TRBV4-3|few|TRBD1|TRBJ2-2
TGCGCCAGCAGCCCGGAGACAGGGTTGGACGGGGAGCTGTTTTTT
CASSPETGLDGELFF
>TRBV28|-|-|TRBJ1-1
TGTGCCAGCACCCTGGTCGTGGCCAGTCAAGCTTTCTTT
CASTLVVASQAFF
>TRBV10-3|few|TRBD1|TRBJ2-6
TGTGCCAGAGACAGGGTTGGCGGGGCCAACGTCCTGACTTTC
CARDRVGGANVLTF
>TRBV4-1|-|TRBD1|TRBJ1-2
TGCGCCAGCAGCCCTCGGGACAGTCCTAACTATGGCTACACCTTC
CASSPRDSPNYGYTF
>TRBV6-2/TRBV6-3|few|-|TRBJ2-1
TGTGCCAGCAGTTGGGGCCTTGAGGCCTATAACAATGAGCAGTTCTTC
CASSWGLEAYNNEQFF
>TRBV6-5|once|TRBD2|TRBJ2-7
TGTGCCAGCAGTTACGCGGGACTAGCGGGGACGGGGGAGCAGTACTTC
CASSYAGLAGTGEQYF
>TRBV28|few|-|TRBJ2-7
TGTGCCAGCAGTTCCCTGGCAGGGTACTACGAGCAGTACTTC
CASSSLAGYYEQYF
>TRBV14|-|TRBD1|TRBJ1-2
TGTGCCAGCAGCCAAGTATTGGGACAGGGTCCGCTCGCCTGGGGCTACACCTTC
CASSQVLGQGPLAWGYTF
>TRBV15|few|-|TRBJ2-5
TGTGCCACCAGCAGAGATCGGACCGTAGAGGGAGAGACCCAGTACTTC
CATSRDRTVEGETQYF
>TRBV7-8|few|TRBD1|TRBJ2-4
TGTGCCAGCAGCTTATCGTGGACCAGGGGGCCAGCCAAAAACATTCAGTACTTC
CASSLSWTRGPAKNIQYF
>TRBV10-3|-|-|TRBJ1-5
TGTGCCACCTCACCCACCGTGCATGGCAATCAGCCCCAGCATTTT
CATSPTVHGNQPQHF
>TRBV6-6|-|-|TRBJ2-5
TGTGCCAGCAGTTACTCGAGCAGAATATCCCAAGAGACCCAGTACTTC
CASSYSSRISQETQYF
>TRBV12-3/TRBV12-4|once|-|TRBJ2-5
TGTGCCAGCAGTTTAGTATTGGGGGGATACCGAGAGACCCAGTACTTC
CASSLVLGGYRETQYF
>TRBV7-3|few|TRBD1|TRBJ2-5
TGTGCCAGCAGCCCCCGAAGCGGGACAGGGGAGACCCAGTACTTC
CASSPRSGTGETQYF
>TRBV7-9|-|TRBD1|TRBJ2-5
TGTGCCAGCAGCCCTCGACAGGGGGCGAGGGAGACCCAGTACTTC
CASSPRQGARETQYF
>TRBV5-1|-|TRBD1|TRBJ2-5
TGCGCCAGCAGCTTTAGGACAGGCCCAGGAGAGACCCAGTACTTC
CASSFRTGPGETQYF
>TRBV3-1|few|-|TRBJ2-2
TGTGCCAGCAGCCAAAGTCTTGGGGCCGGGGAGCTGTTTTTT
CASSQSLGAGELFF
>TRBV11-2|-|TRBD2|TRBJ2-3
TGTGCCAGCAGCACCGGACTAGCCCCAGATACGCAGTATTTT
CASSTGLAPDTQYF
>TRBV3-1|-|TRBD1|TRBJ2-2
TGTGCCAGCAGCCAAGAGTCCGGGACAGCGAACACCGGGGAGCTGTTTTTT
CASSQESGTANTGELFF
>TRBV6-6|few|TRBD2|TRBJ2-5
TGTGCCAGCAGTTATCGCACTAGCGGGACCCGAGAGACCCAGTACTTC
CASSYRTSGTRETQYF
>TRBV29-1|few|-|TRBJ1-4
TGCAGCGTTGAGAGACGGAGGGATGAAAAACTGTTTTTT
CSVERRRDEKLFF
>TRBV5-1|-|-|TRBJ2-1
TGCGCCAGCAGCTCCCAGCCATCTCCCAATGAGCAGTTCTTC
CASSSQPSPNEQFF
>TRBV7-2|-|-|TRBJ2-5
TGTGCCAGCAGCTTACGACCCGACTCGGGAGAAACCCAGTACTTC
CASSLRPDSGETQYF